This T cell receptor beta chain was sequenced during a study of T cells in Graves' hyperthyroidism and ophthalmopathy. TCR beta CDR3 sequences were amplified from RNA transcripts. Researchers ran a first-round RT-PCR on the TCR CDR3 using the HTBI primer set. TCRdb passed the multiplex PCR reads through MiXCR, listing each CDR3 protein once. The sample has about 500,000 distinct CDR3 sequences; 13% to 15% are singletons. This CDR3 is 15 amino acids long. V shed 0 bases and J shed 3 bases, with 9 bases lying between them. CDR1 and CDR2 (germline): LGHDT, YNNKEL (reference sequence). Material: blood. The V and J genes are TRBV3-1 and TRBJ2-1, with a possible D match to TRBD2 (6 bases). This clonotype was obtained from a woman in her late teens or twenties with Graves' hyperthyroidism. The CDR3 loop reads CASSQDRRDYNEQFF. DNA of the CDR3: TGTGCCAGCAGCCAAGATCGGAGGGACTACAATGAGCAGTTCTTC.